This is a list of T cell receptor beta chains from one sample in a study of molecular identifiers for immune sequencing clone quantification. Using its own MiXCR run on the PCR reads, TCRdb lists one record per CDR3 protein. The sample holds approximately 590,000 distinct CDR3 sequences, about 25% seen once. Sequenced input: naive CD8+ T cells from blood, with Jurkat cell RNA spiked in. The receptors shown here come from a human donor in good health. Some libraries in this study had Jurkat cell RNA spiked in. Each CDR3 is given with its conserved first and last residue. The order of the fields is clone size, V gene, J gene, D gene, CDR3 protein, CDR3 DNA. The D gene is left open where the match is weak. Rows give clone size only sometimes, using once, few, many, or a class for an expanded clone.

NA	TRBV4-1	TRBJ1-2	NA	CASSQDLVGGYSSNYGYTF	TGCGCCAGCAGCCAAGATCTGGTGGGGGGTTATAGTTCTAACTATGGCTACACCTTC
many	TRBV5-1	TRBJ2-7	NA	CASSLLQREAEQYF	TGCGCCAGCAGCTTGCTCCAACGGGAAGCCGAGCAGTACTTC
NA	TRBV27	TRBJ2-2	NA	CASTLGVANTGELFF	TGTGCCAGCACGTTAGGGGTAGCGAACACCGGGGAGCTGTTTTTT
many	TRBV7-6	TRBJ2-7	NA	CASSLEAGTTYEQYF	TGTGCCAGCAGCTTAGAGGCAGGGACGACCTACGAGCAGTACTTC
NA	TRBV5-5	TRBJ2-1	NA	CASSLLGLEQFF	TGTGCCAGCAGCTTGCTAGGTCTTGAGCAGTTCTTC
once	TRBV4-1	TRBJ1-2	TRBD1	CASSQEQGAGDYGYTF	TGCGCCAGCAGCCAAGAACAGGGGGCAGGCGACTATGGCTACACCTTC
NA	TRBV6-2/TRBV6-3	TRBJ1-5	NA	CASSYSTVWGNQPQHF	TGTGCCAGCAGTTACTCGACCGTTTGGGGCAATCAGCCCCAGCATTTT
NA	TRBV5-3	TRBJ1-1	NA	CASSFTRQEPFFTEALF	TGTGCCAGCAGCTTCACCAGACAGGAACCTTTTTTTACTGAAGCTTTATTT
many	TRBV20-1	TRBJ2-6	NA	CSAEKGQPLGVLTF	TGCAGTGCGGAGAAGGGACAACCTTTAGGGGTCCTGACTTTC
NA	TRBV20-1	TRBJ2-7	TRBD1	CSALGQTGEQYF	TGCAGTGCGCTGGGACAGACAGGCGAGCAGTACTTC
NA	TRBV30	TRBJ1-4	NA	CASTDSPAEKLFF	TGTGCCTCCACGGACAGCCCTGCGGAAAAACTGTTTTTT
many	TRBV3-1	TRBJ2-4	NA	CASAGHPLAKNIQYF	TGTGCCAGCGCTGGACACCCCCTCGCCAAAAACATTCAGTACTTC
few	TRBV7-2	TRBJ1-1	NA	CASSGRVPPDENTEAFF	TGTGCCAGCAGCGGTCGGGTCCCCCCCGATGAGAACACTGAAGCTTTCTTT
many	TRBV13	TRBJ2-7	NA	CASSFGLEQYF	TGTGCCAGCAGCTTTGGGCTCGAGCAGTACTTC